This entry is about one T cell receptor beta chain. Per germline, CDR1 LGHDT and CDR2 YNNKEL (reference sequence). V shed 3 bases and J 6 bases; nucleotides not matched to a gene: 5. This CDR3 region has 15 residues. This sample is drawn from a study of T cells in Graves' hyperthyroidism and ophthalmopathy. Across the study: Peripheral blood was drawn at first diagnosis, prior to all treatment.

A patient was excluded if there was uncontrolled infection, other autoimmune disease, pregnancy or lactation. For the diagnoses, clinical symptoms, serum thyroxine and TRAb, thyroid ultrasound and orbital computed tomography were used. It was at first hyperthyroidism diagnosis, before any ophthalmopathy symptoms, that the blood sample was taken. Amplification targeted TCR beta CDR3 regions from RNA transcripts. Carried out on the TCR CDR3, a first-round RT-PCR used the HTBI primer set. TCRdb itself ran the multiplex PCR reads through MiXCR, one entry per CDR3 protein. This table has more than 300,000 distinct CDR3 sequences, about 15% appearing once.

This chain connects TRBV3-1 to TRBJ2-3; 11 nucleotides line up with TRBD2. The sequenced sample was blood. The source is a woman aged 25 to 45 with Graves' hyperthyroidism that later progressed to Graves' ophthalmopathy. The CDR3 protein is CASSHTSGGKDTQYF. Written as DNA, the CDR3 is TGTGCCAGCAGCCATACTAGCGGGGGTAAGGATACGCAGTATTTT.